What follows are 10 T cell receptor beta chains derived from one specimen sequenced in a study of Ad26.COV2.S vaccination and SARS-CoV-2 variants. Using immunoSEQ multiplex PCR, the repertoire was profiled, and TCRdb retains in-frame clones only, with some absent. Of about 320,000 clones in the sample, approximately 86% were seen once. The treatment here: over 15 received Ad26.COV2.S at low or high dose, single or two shots; roughly five received placebo; per-sample allocation not given. The investigators took samples on day 63 after the first vaccine or placebo injection. The sequenced sample was peripheral blood, obtained in a trial of Ad26.COV2.S vaccine versus placebo. These receptors all stem from a person between 18 and 65 years old who received the Ad26.COV2.S COVID-19 vaccine or a placebo.

The J gene is TRBJ1-5, the V gene TRBV6-5; 7 bases match TRBD1. This CDR3 is 15 amino acids long. Germline V gene lookup returns CDR1 MNHEY and CDR2 SVGAGI. Trimming at V came to 2 bases and at J to 4 bases, leaving 5 bases not matched to a gene. The DNA for the CDR3 is TGTGCCAGCAGTTACCGACAGGGTATTAATCAGCCCCAGCATTTT. It specifies CASSYRQGINQPQHF.

The V gene is TRBV5-4, the J gene TRBJ2-6, with D possibly called TRBD1 or TRBD2 (5 bases each). V lost 0 bases and J 2 bases, leaving 6 bases between the germline ends. CDR1 and CDR2 from the germline V gene are SGHNT and YYREEE (reference sequence). This CDR3 has 15 residues. The CDR3 reads CASSLVGAGANVLTF. CDR3 nucleotides: TGTGCCAGCAGCTTGGTGGGGGCTGGGGCCAACGTCCTGACTTTC.

The chain uses TRBV9 and TRBJ1-1; maybe TRBD1 (5 bases). Germline assignment: CDR1 SGDLS and CDR2 YYNGEE. Trimming pared 0 bases from V and 0 bases from J, leaving 6 bases between. CDR3 length: 14 amino acids. The CDR3 region is CASSVGQMNTEAFF. Here the CDR3 DNA reads TGTGCCAGCAGCGTAGGACAGATGAACACTGAAGCTTTCTTT.

The chain couples TRBV7-2 to TRBJ2-7; a weak D match, TRBD1 (5 bases). V lost 2 bases to trimming and J lost 2 bases, with 10 bases between them. Germline V gives CDR1 SGHTA, CDR2 FQGNSA. The CDR3 consists of 14 residues. CDR3 in DNA: TGTGCCAGCAGCTTATTTCAGGGAACCTACGAGCAGTACTTC. Its translation is CASSLFQGTYEQYF.

The chain uses TRBV28 and TRBJ2-7, with TRBD1 matching over 7 bases. This CDR3 contains 14 residues. The V and J ends lost 6 bases and 5 bases, in that order; junction bases with no gene match: 10. Germline V CDR1 and CDR2: MDHEN, SYDVKM. The DNA of the CDR3 is TGTGCCAGCAGGCTGACAGGGACGTTGCACGAGCAGTACTTC. It translates to CASRLTGTLHEQYF.

This chain joins TRBV3-1 (or the pseudogene TRBV3-2) and TRBJ2-7; a weak D match, TRBD1 (5 bases). The germline gives CDR1 LGHDT, CDR2 YNNKEL (reference sequence). Trimming cost V 7 bases and J 4 bases, with 8 bases left between them. CDR3 length: 11 residues. The CDR3 DNA sequence: TGTGCCAGCAAAGCAGGGTACGAGCAGTACTTC. Translation: CASKAGYEQYF.

The gene calls are TRBV28 and TRBJ1-6; tentatively, D is TRBD1 (6 bases). Germline CDR1 and CDR2: MDHEN and SYDVKM. The germline V and J ends were trimmed by 2 bases and 1 base, with 15 bases remaining between them. CDR3 size: 18 residues. The CDR3 sequence is CASSLLPRGSSYNSPLHF. In nucleotides, the CDR3 is TGTGCCAGCAGTTTACTACCCAGGGGAAGTTCCTATAATTCACCCCTCCACTTT.

This sequence joins TRBV6-1 and TRBJ2-1; 9 nucleotides line up with TRBD2. Germline V gene data show CDR1 as MNHNS and CDR2 as SASEGT. V lost 3 bases and J lost 8; bases outside the gene matches: 11. CDR3 length equals 16 residues. The CDR3 is CASSESGGGAVDEQFF. The CDR3, as DNA: TGTGCCAGCAGTGAGTCTGGCGGGGGGGCCGTCGATGAGCAGTTCTTC.

In its sample, this clone was seen a few times. This chain links TRBV7-8 with TRBJ2-7; D remains ambiguous. Germline V gene data show CDR1 as SGHVS and CDR2 as FQNEAQ. This CDR3 is 11 amino acids long. V was shortened by 10 bases and J by 4 bases, with 11 bases between the two germline ends. The CDR3 DNA is TGTGCCACTCTGCGTGGGTACGAGCAGTACTTC. Its translation: CATLRGYEQYF. The full variable domain, completed using reference TRBV7-8 and TRBJ2-7, is GAGVSQSPRYKVAKRGQDVALRCDPISGHVSLFWYQQALGQGPEFLTYFQNEAQLDKSGLPSDRFFAERPEGSVSTLKIQRTQQEDSAVYLCATLRGYEQYFGPGTRLTVT.

This clone was seen more than once but under ten times. The chain recombines TRBV9 with TRBJ2-7, with TRBD1 identical over 8 bases. Trimming removed 4 bases from V and 4 bases from J; junction bases left unmatched: 1. The CDR3 is 12 residues long. Germline V gene data show CDR1 as SGDLS and CDR2 as YYNGEE. The CDR3 is CASSRQGYEQYF. In DNA, the CDR3 is TGTGCCAGCAGCCGACAGGGGTACGAGCAGTACTTC.